Below are 12 T cell receptor beta chains sequenced from a single sample in a study of Graves' ophthalmopathy and Graves' hyperthyroidism (dated by TCRdb to the late 2010s). The reads were generated on an Illumina HiSeq 2000. TCR beta CDR3 regions were amplified from RNA transcripts for repertoire sequencing. A first-round RT-PCR used HTBI primers with the Qiagen OneStep RT-PCR kit, followed by a second-round multiplex PCR, size selection and purification. Clones were called with MiXCR by TCRdb after fastp trimmed the public reads at Q25, and only in-frame beta chains were retained. One record per CDR3 amino acid sequence lists the most common genes and DNA. A total of more than 550,000 distinct CDR3 sequences appear in this sample, about 41% of them only once. The biggest ten clones account for 2.5% to 3.5% of the sample. Sequencing was carried out using peripheral blood. The receptor source for this set is an adult man with Graves' ophthalmopathy.

CDR3 in amino acids: CASSQQTDSNQPQHF. The CDR3 bases are TGCGCCAGCAGCCAACAGACAGACAGCAATCAGCCCCAGCATTTT. The rearrangement joins TRBV4-3 to TRBJ1-5; D might be TRBD1 (5 bases). V was cut by 2 bases and J by 1 base, with 9 bases left in between. This CDR3 is built from 15 residues. In germline, CDR1 is LGHNA, CDR2 YSLEER.

On this clonotype itself: Mismatch with germline at one junction end may stem from a read error. The gene calls are TRBV20-1 and TRBJ2-2; possibly TRBD2 for D (6 bases). CDR3 length equals 12 residues. From germline, CDR1 is DFQATT and CDR2 SNEGSKA (reference sequence). CDR3 in DNA: TGCAGTGCAGGGCCCAACACCGGGGGGCTGTTTTTT. Translating it yields CSAGPNTGGLFF.

Remarks on this clonotype: This may arise from a read error, as a much more abundant clone is one base away. The V gene is TRBV14, the J gene TRBJ1-4, with unresolved D. CDR3 length: 13 amino acids. The ends were cut back, 10 bases at V and 3 bases at J, with 12 bases in the middle. Per the germline V gene, CDR1 is SGHDN and CDR2 is FVKESK. The CDR3 protein is CATPYGANEKLFF. The CDR3 DNA sequence: TGTGCCACCCCTTATGGTGCTAATGAAAAACTGTTTTTT.

This clonotype was picked up many times. This chain uses TRBV6-4 with TRBJ2-6; D ambiguous. This CDR3 is 15 amino acids long. Trimming took off 2 bases at V and 4 bases at J, with 9 bases between the two ends. The germline V gene encodes CDR1 MRHNA and CDR2 SNTAGT. The CDR3: CASSDKGSGANVLTF. CDR3 nucleotides: TGTGCCAGCAGTGACAAGGGTTCAGGGGCCAACGTCCTGACTTTC.

This clonotype was found many times. This sequence joins TRBV12-3 or TRBV12-4 and TRBJ1-6; TRBD1 matches at 9 bases. This CDR3 contains 13 residues. The V gene end was trimmed by 3 bases and the J gene end by 9 bases; junction bases not matched to a gene: 0. CDR3: CASSLTGGSPLHF. CDR3 nucleotides: TGTGCCAGCAGTTTGACAGGGGGTTCACCCCTCCACTTT.

In this sample, this clonotype turned up a few times. The rearrangement joins TRBV4-1 to TRBJ1-6, with D unclear. Germline V lookup: CDR1 MGHRA, CDR2 YSYEKL. This CDR3 contains 15 residues. V shed 1 base and J shed 4 bases, with 8 bases lying between them. CDR3 bases: TGCGCCAGCAGCCAAGTAACAGAGTATAATTCACCCCTCCACTTT. The encoded protein is CASSQVTEYNSPLHF.

This clonotype was observed many times. V gene TRBV10-3 combines with J gene TRBJ2-2; D gene unclear. Germline CDR1 is ENHRY and CDR2 is SYGVKD. V shed 0 bases and J shed 4 bases, with 3 bases lying between them. The CDR3 is 13 residues long. CDR3 DNA sequence: TGTGCCATCAGTGAGTCAACCACCGGGGAGCTGTTTTTT. Translation: CAISESTTGELFF.

At least ten counts were recorded for this clonotype. The rearrangement joins TRBV20-1 to TRBJ2-7; D is unresolved. The CDR3 runs 12 residues. Germline V lookup: CDR1 DFQATT, CDR2 SNEGSKA (reference sequence). Trimming cost V 4 bases and J 6 bases, with 13 bases left between them. The CDR3 sequence is CSATPMGFEQYF. The CDR3 nucleotides read TGCAGTGCTACCCCCATGGGTTTCGAGCAGTACTTC.

The CDR3 protein is CAIGESNQPQHF. The CDR3 region has the DNA TGTGCCATCGGGGAGAGCAATCAGCCCCAGCATTTT. This rearrangement joins TRBV10-3 to TRBJ1-5; no definite D call. The ends were cut back, 8 bases at V and 1 base at J, with 6 bases in the middle. The germline V gene has CDR1 ENHRY and CDR2 SYGVKD. The CDR3 covers 12 residues.

This chain uses TRBV4-3 with TRBJ1-2; D is perhaps TRBD1 (5 bases). The germline V gene encodes CDR1 LGHNA and CDR2 YSLEER. The CDR3 is made up of 15 amino acids. V lost 0 bases to trimming and J lost 7 bases, with 15 bases between them. The CDR3 nucleotides read TGCGCCAGCAGCCAAGATCATCGGGGGGTCGGTGGCTACACCTTC. Its translation is CASSQDHRGVGGYTF.

Here the CDR3 reads CASSYSFGTEAFF. In DNA form, the CDR3 reads TGTGCCAGCAGTTACTCGTTCGGCACTGAAGCTTTCTTT. The chain carries TRBV6-5 and TRBJ1-1; D gene unclear. The CDR3 is 13 residues long. Trimming cost V 0 bases and J 4 bases, with 6 bases left between them. Germline V gene sequence: CDR1 MNHEY, CDR2 SVGAGI.

The table lists this clonotype with many counts. The V and J genes are TRBV7-3 and TRBJ2-2, with D possibly called TRBD1 or TRBD2 (5 bases each). The V end was cut by 5 bases, the J end by 3 bases, with 22 bases between. Germline V CDR1 and CDR2: SGHTA, FQGTGA. The CDR3 consists of 18 residues. CDR3 in amino acids: CASSTHRKGTTDTGELFF. Here the CDR3 DNA reads TGTGCCAGCAGCACACACCGTAAAGGGACGACAGACACCGGGGAGCTGTTTTTT.